The 27 T cell receptor beta chains below were found in one sample sequenced in a study of cytomegalovirus exposure and HLA in healthy donors. A multiplex PCR was run with 60 Vbeta primers and 13 Jbeta primers. The data were produced by immunoSEQ multiplex PCR, yet TCRdb's version contains in-frame clones alone and is incomplete. The repertoire holds more than 130,000 clones, 76% seen once, with about 3.8% in the top ten. Sequenced sample: PBMCs. Receptors were obtained from a young man in good health and CMV-seronegative.

The V gene is TRBV30, the J gene TRBJ1-2, with 9 bases lining up with TRBD1. V shed 2 bases and J 5 bases; nucleotides not matched to a gene: 3. The CDR3 covers 13 residues. Germline lookup yields CDR1 GTSNPN and CDR2 SVGIG (reference sequence). CDR3 DNA: TGTGCCTGGAGTCCGGGACAGGGATATGGCTACACCTTC. As protein: CAWSPGQGYGYTF.

This clone was picked up one time. The chain has TRBV7-3 and TRBJ2-2, with D maybe TRBD1 (6 bases). The CDR3 is 17 residues long. Germline-derived CDR1 and CDR2 are SGHTA and FQGTGA. The V gene lost 5 bases and the J gene lost 2 bases, with 18 bases spanning the gap. In nucleotides, the CDR3 is TGTGCCAGCAGCCCCTATGCCAGGACAGACAACACCGGGGAGCTGTTTTTT. Encoded protein: CASSPYARTDNTGELFF.

V is TRBV6-4 and J is TRBJ2-3; 8 bases are a match to TRBD1. The CDR3 runs 15 residues. CDR1 and CDR2 (germline): MRHNA, SNTAGT. V trimming: 4 bases; J trimming: 3 bases; junction bases outside the gene matches: 6. CDR3 sequence: CASSGGQGDTDTQYF. The CDR3 DNA sequence: TGTGCCAGCAGTGGTGGACAGGGTGATACAGATACGCAGTATTTT.

J is TRBJ1-2 and V is TRBV7-9; 7 bases match TRBD1. Germline CDR1 is SEHNR and CDR2 is FQNEAQ (reference sequence). V shed 3 bases, J shed 4 bases, and the junction held 8 bases outside the gene matches. This CDR3 has 15 amino acids. The CDR3 nucleotides are TGTGCCAGCAGCTTCCCCGGGACAGACACCTATGGCTACACCTTC. Translation: CASSFPGTDTYGYTF.

This clone appeared a few times. This rearrangement joins TRBV28 to TRBJ2-7, with TRBD1 matching 11 bases. V shed 5 bases and J 5 bases; nucleotides not matched to a gene: 11. Germline assignment: CDR1 MDHEN and CDR2 SYDVKM. The CDR3 is made up of 16 amino acids. In DNA form, the CDR3 reads TGTGCCAGCAGTCCTCCTTGGGGACAGGGGGGACACGAGCAGTACTTC. Translating gives CASSPPWGQGGHEQYF.

The rearrangement links TRBV7-9 to TRBJ2-1; no clear D gene. V gave up 1 base and J gave up 9 bases, with 7 bases separating them. The length of the CDR3 is 12 residues. Germline CDR1 reads SEHNR; CDR2 reads FQNEAQ (reference sequence). The DNA for the CDR3 is TGTGCCAGCAGCTTAGTTTCTTTTGAGCAGTTCTTC. Residues: CASSLVSFEQFF.

V is TRBV5-1 and J is TRBJ2-5, with 9 bases aligning to TRBD1. Germline V gene sequence: CDR1 SGHRS, CDR2 YFSETQ. The CDR3 has 14 amino acids. The V segment lost 3 bases and the J segment 5 bases; nucleotides outside the gene matches: 5. The CDR3 region is CASSSGTGRETQYF. In DNA form, the CDR3 reads TGCGCCAGCAGCTCCGGGACAGGGAGGGAGACCCAGTACTTC.

This clone came up once. This rearrangement joins TRBV14 to TRBJ2-1; 10 bases match TRBD2. The CDR3 has 12 residues. With 6 bases clipped from V and 14 bases from J, the junction kept 7 bases outside the gene matches. Per germline, CDR1 SGHDN and CDR2 FVKESK. CDR3 bases: TGTGCCAGCAGTTCAGCGGGAGGGCTTGAGTTCTTC. Translation: CASSSAGGLEFF.

The J gene is TRBJ1-3, the V gene TRBV28; the D is unclear. This CDR3 has 10 amino acids. The V end lost 9 bases, the J end lost 4 bases, and 4 bases lay between the germline ends. The V gene's germline CDR1 is MDHEN and CDR2 SYDVKM. The CDR3 protein is CASQGNTIYF. CDR3 DNA: TGTGCCAGTCAAGGAAACACCATATATTTT.

This chain connects TRBV7-2 to TRBJ2-7; 8 nucleotides agree with TRBD1. V shed 2 bases, J shed 4 bases, and the junction held 7 bases outside the gene matches. The CDR3 is 15 amino acids. In germline, CDR1 is SGHTA, CDR2 FQGNSA. The CDR3 coding sequence is TGTGCCAGCAGCTTATCCGGGACAGGAGGATACGAGCAGTACTTC. Protein: CASSLSGTGGYEQYF.

The chain employs TRBV11-2 and TRBJ2-3; no clear D. CDR3 size: 11 residues. CDR1 and CDR2 from the germline V gene are SGHAT and FQNNGV. Trimming took 6 bases from V and 3 from J, leaving 4 bases between them. The CDR3: CASRATDTQYF. CDR3 in DNA: TGTGCCAGCAGGGCTACAGATACGCAGTATTTT.

As for this clone: This may stem from a read error, because a much larger clone lies one nucleotide away. This chain joins TRBV7-3 and TRBJ1-1; the D is unclear. The germline V gene has CDR1 SGHTA and CDR2 FQGTGA. This CDR3 region has 13 residues. Deletions cut 2 bases from V and 1 base from J, with 5 bases between. The chain's CDR3 is CASSLAGNTEAFF. For the CDR3, the DNA is TGTGCCAGCAGCTTAGCCGGGAACACTGAAGCTTTCTTT.

The rearrangement uses TRBV9 and TRBJ1-3; 7 bases agree with TRBD1. This CDR3 has 16 amino acids. Germline V gene lookup returns CDR1 SGDLS and CDR2 YYNGEE. The V segment lost 0 bases and the J segment 8 bases; nucleotides outside the gene matches: 11. The CDR3 loop reads CASSVGDSIPSDTIYF. CDR3 sequence (DNA): TGTGCCAGCAGCGTAGGGGACAGCATTCCCTCAGACACCATATATTTT.

The table lists this clone with a count of one. This chain links TRBV5-1 with TRBJ2-7, with D perhaps TRBD2 (7 bases). CDR1 and CDR2 from the germline V gene are SGHRS and YFSETQ. V gave up 4 bases and J gave up 2 bases, with 10 bases separating them. CDR3 length equals 13 residues. CDR3 in DNA: TGCGCCAGCAGCCTCGGGGGGCCCTACGAGCAGTACTTC. This sequence encodes CASSLGGPYEQYF.

This clone occurred a few times. This chain joins TRBV28 and TRBJ2-7; the match to TRBD2 covers 7 bases. V was clipped by 3 bases and J by 0 bases; unmatched bases: 20. This CDR3 region has 20 residues. CDR1 and CDR2 (germline): MDHEN, SYDVKM. This CDR3 is CASSFSWGLHAGVLSYEQYF. CDR3 nucleotides: TGTGCCAGCAGTTTCAGTTGGGGTCTTCACGCGGGAGTCCTCTCCTACGAGCAGTACTTC.

This chain joins TRBV19 and TRBJ2-7; D ambiguous. CDR3 length equals 14 residues. The germline V gene encodes CDR1 LNHDA and CDR2 SQIVND (reference sequence). The ends were cut back, 5 bases at V and 1 base at J, with 12 bases in the middle. The CDR3 sequence is CASSPNDGSYEQYF. CDR3 bases: TGTGCCAGTAGTCCCAACGACGGGTCCTACGAGCAGTACTTC. Full variable domain (missing parts from reference TRBV19 and TRBJ2-7): DGGITQSPKYLFRKEGQNVTLSCEQNLNHDAMYWYRQDPGQGLRLIYYSQIVNDFQKGDIAEGYSVSREKKESFPLTVTSAQKNPTAFYLCASSPNDGSYEQYFGPGTRLTVT.

The chain links TRBV5-1 to TRBJ2-5, with 8 bases that match TRBD2. The CDR3 is made up of 15 amino acids. Germline V gene lookup returns CDR1 SGHRS and CDR2 YFSETQ. Trimming at V came to 6 bases and at J to 2 bases, leaving 9 bases not matched to a gene. CDR3 residues: CASTPGVAGQETQYF. The DNA of the CDR3 is TGCGCCAGCACCCCGGGGGTAGCGGGGCAAGAGACCCAGTACTTC.

The chain combines TRBV21-1 with TRBJ1-5. TRBV21-1 is a documented pseudogene. This CDR3 comprises 17 residues. CDR3 bases: TGTGCCAGCACAACTATCGGACGACGTTGCGGGGGCCAGCCCCAGCATTTT. Protein product: CASTTIGRRCGGQPQHF.

This sequence joins TRBV5-1 and TRBJ2-3; D gene ambiguous. The length of the CDR3 is 12 residues. Germline V gene data show CDR1 as SGHRS and CDR2 as YFSETQ. V was cut by 1 base and J by 4 bases, with 4 bases left in between. The CDR3 is CASSLPADTQYF. For the CDR3, the DNA is TGCGCCAGCAGCTTGCCGGCAGATACGCAGTATTTT.

The rearrangement uses TRBV5-1 and TRBJ2-1, with D possibly matching TRBD1 (8 bases). Germline V gene sequence: CDR1 SGHRS, CDR2 YFSETQ. V dropped 4 bases and J dropped 7 bases, with 24 bases sitting between them. This CDR3 is 17 amino acids long. CDR3 region: CASSRGAGGAKANEQFF. CDR3 nucleotides: TGCGCCAGCAGCCGGGGGGCAGGGGGCGCGAAGGCGAATGAGCAGTTCTTC.

This clone was seen a handful of times. V and J are TRBV2 and TRBJ1-5; D is undetermined. CDR1 SNHLY and CDR2 FYNNEI come from the germline V gene. This CDR3 has 14 residues. Deletions cut 6 bases from V and 4 bases from J, with 13 bases between. In DNA form, the CDR3 reads TGTGCCAGCAGCGCCTTCGGGGTAAATCAGCCCCAGCATTTT. Translation gives CASSAFGVNQPQHF.

The V call is TRBV7-6, the J call TRBJ2-3, with TRBD2 matching 8 bases. Unmatched junction bases numbered 7, after V lost 5 bases and J lost 3 bases. Germline assignment: CDR1 SGHVS and CDR2 FNYEAQ. This CDR3 has 15 residues. The CDR3 DNA follows: TGTGCCAGCAGCACATCCGGGACTAGAACAGATACGCAGTATTTT. Its protein product is CASSTSGTRTDTQYF. Filled out from reference TRBV7-6 and TRBJ2-3, the complete variable domain reads GAGVSQSPRYKVTKRGQDVALRCDPISGHVSLYWYRQALGQGPEFLTYFNYEAQQDKSGLPNDRFSAERPEGSISTLTIQRTEQRDSAMYRCASSTSGTRTDTQYFGPGTRLTVL.

V usage is TRBV27 and J usage is TRBJ2-1, with TRBD1 matching 9 bases. This CDR3 spans 14 amino acids. V was clipped by 6 bases and J by 4 bases; unmatched bases: 4. Germline V CDR1 and CDR2: MNHEY, SMNVEV (reference sequence). The CDR3 is CASRDRGQYNEQFF. CDR3 DNA: TGTGCCAGCAGGGACAGGGGCCAGTACAATGAGCAGTTCTTC.

The chain recombines TRBV6-1 with TRBJ2-7; 7 bases are shared with TRBD1. V lost 6 bases to trimming and J lost 3 bases; unmatched junction nucleotides: 11. Germline-derived CDR1 and CDR2 are MNHNS and SASEGT. CDR3 size: 15 residues. CDR3 DNA: TGTGCCAGCAGCTCACAGAGGGGGCCCCTCTACGAGCAGTACTTC. Protein: CASSSQRGPLYEQYF.

The rearrangement links TRBV6-6 to TRBJ2-7, with TRBD1 identical over 7 bases. The CDR3 consists of 14 residues. V shed 5 bases and J 3 bases; nucleotides not matched to a gene: 7. CDR1 and CDR2 (germline): MNHNY, SVGAGI (reference sequence). The CDR3 coding sequence is TGTGCCAGCAGTGACAGGGAAGCCAGCTACGAGCAGTACTTC. Protein product: CASSDREASYEQYF.

The chain uses TRBV5-4 and TRBJ2-5; 15 nucleotides align to TRBD2. This CDR3 is built from 19 residues. Germline CDR1 is SGHNT and CDR2 is YYREEE (reference sequence). V trimming: 5 bases; J trimming: 4 bases; junction bases outside the gene matches: 15. In nucleotides, the CDR3 is TGTGCCAGCAGGGAAACTGGGACTAGCGGGGGGCCTAGGGGAGAGACCCAGTACTTC. Encoded protein: CASRETGTSGGPRGETQYF.

This chain connects TRBV4-2 to TRBJ2-7; D gene unclear. Germline V lookup: CDR1 LGHNA, CDR2 YNFKEQ. V lost 3 bases, J lost 2 bases, and 8 bases lay in between. The CDR3 is 13 residues long. In nucleotides, the CDR3 is TGTGCCAGCAGCCAGGGCCAGACCTACGAGCAGTACTTC. This translates into CASSQGQTYEQYF.